Following are 30 T cell receptor beta chains from one sample sequenced in a study of cytomegalovirus exposure and HLA in healthy donors (dated by TCRdb to about 2017). The library relied on the immunoSEQ multiplex PCR assay. A mixture of 60 forward primers for TCR Vbeta segments and 13 reverse primers for TCR Jbeta segments was used in the multiplex PCR. The table comes from immuneACCESS by way of TCRdb, which keeps in-frame sequences with V and J called. Part of the clones is missing from these tables; in studies checked, under half for an unresolved V gene and the rest for unknown reasons. The sample has about 160,000 clones on record, around 80% of them singletons. The top ten hold more than 4% of the sample. Source material: PBMCs. All receptors derive from a male donor in good health and CMV-seronegative.

This chain uses TRBV9 with TRBJ1-2; 9 nucleotides align to TRBD1. CDR3 size: 16 residues. Per the germline V gene, CDR1 is SGDLS and CDR2 is YYNGEE. V was clipped by 4 bases and J by 8 bases; unmatched bases: 15. The CDR3 coding sequence is TGTGCCAGCAGCCCCAGCCCGGGACAGGGCCCAGGAGGCTACACCTTC. Protein product: CASSPSPGQGPGGYTF.

This clone was seen more than once but under ten times. The V call is TRBV5-4, the J call TRBJ2-7, with D tentatively TRBD2 (6 bases). The CDR3 is 13 residues long. V was trimmed by 4 bases and J by 2 bases, leaving 10 bases between them. Germline V lookup: CDR1 SGHNT, CDR2 YYREEE (reference sequence). CDR3 in DNA: TGTGCCAGCAGCGACCGGGAGACCTACGAGCAGTACTTC. Protein: CASSDRETYEQYF.

This chain uses TRBV7-3 with TRBJ1-1, with D uncertain. V lost 2 bases to trimming and J lost 2 bases, with 12 bases between them. This CDR3 has 15 amino acids. CDR1 is SGHTA, CDR2 FQGTGA, per germline. The CDR3 here is CASSLQPRGNTEAFF. The CDR3 bases are TGTGCCAGCAGCTTACAACCGCGGGGAAACACTGAAGCTTTCTTT.

This clone was recorded a few times. CDR3 bases: TGTGCCAGCAGTGCCCCGGGACAGGGCTATGGCTACACCTTC. Residues: CASSAPGQGYGYTF. The genes are TRBV6-1 and TRBJ1-2; 9 bases fit TRBD1. CDR1 MNHNS and CDR2 SASEGT come from the germline V gene. CDR3 length: 14 amino acids. The trim removed 4 bases at V and 4 bases at J, leaving 4 bases unmatched.

This clone has just a few counts. The V and J genes are TRBV15 and TRBJ2-3; tentatively, D is TRBD1 (5 bases). V lost 8 bases and J lost 5, with 11 bases in between. In germline, CDR1 is LNHNV, CDR2 YYDKDF (reference sequence). This CDR3 has 12 residues. Here the CDR3 DNA reads TGTGCCACCCAGAATCAGGGAGATACGCAGTATTTT. Translated: CATQNQGDTQYF. Looking up the rest from reference TRBV15 and TRBJ2-3 gives the full variable domain: DAMVIQNPRYQVTQFGKPVTLSCSQTLNHNVMYWYQQKSSQAPKLLFHYYDKDFNNEADTPDNFQSRRPNTSFCFLDIRSPGLGDTAMYLCATQNQGDTQYFGPGTRLTVL.

The sample holds one count of this clone. The chain employs TRBV5-4 and TRBJ2-5, with D perhaps matching TRBD1 (6 bases). Germline values: CDR1 SGHNT, CDR2 YYREEE (reference sequence). The CDR3 covers 12 residues. Trimming left V 3 bases short and J 5 bases short, with 8 bases between. The CDR3: CASSSRGETQYF. Written as DNA, the CDR3 is TGTGCCAGCAGCTCTAGGGGGGAGACCCAGTACTTC.

In its sample, this clone was seen once. This chain connects TRBV4-1 to TRBJ1-6, with a possible D match to TRBD1 (6 bases). V shed 4 bases and J shed 10 bases, with 17 bases lying between them. Germline lookup yields CDR1 MGHRA and CDR2 YSYEKL. The CDR3 sequence is 15 residues long. The CDR3 here is CASSPPGTPGSPLHF. In DNA form, the CDR3 reads TGCGCCAGCAGCCCCCCCGGGACACCAGGGTCACCCCTCCACTTT.

This clone was seen just once. V is TRBV5-1 and J is TRBJ1-1; 12 bases line up with TRBD1. Germline lookup yields CDR1 SGHRS and CDR2 YFSETQ. The CDR3 length is 19 residues. Trimming took 1 base from V and 0 from J; bases not matched to a gene: 10. CDR3 nucleotides: TGCGCCAGCAGCTTGTACCCCCAGGGACAGGGGGCGATGAACACTGAAGCTTTCTTT. It codes for CASSLYPQGQGAMNTEAFF.

The genes are TRBV10-3 and TRBJ2-3, with 8 positions matching TRBD1. Germline trimming cut 2 bases from V and 5 bases from J; bases unmatched to any gene: 3. Germline lookup yields CDR1 ENHRY and CDR2 SYGVKD. CDR3 size: 14 residues. The DNA for the CDR3 is TGTGCCATCAGTGAGCCCACAGGGGGAGATACGCAGTATTTT. It encodes CAISEPTGGDTQYF.

The chain uses TRBV12-2 and TRBJ1-2; TRBD1, the D gene given by the table, was not confirmed from the DNA. TRBV12-2 is a known pseudogene. The CDR3 has 17 amino acids. CDR3 nucleotide sequence: TGTGCAAGTCGCTTAGTGCTCTTACCCAGAAACCACTATGGCTACACCTTC. This codes for CASRLVLLPRNHYGYTF.

This chain connects TRBV7-9 to TRBJ2-7; tentatively, D is TRBD1 (6 bases). V lost 1 base and J 3 bases, leaving 10 bases between the germline ends. This CDR3 region has 14 residues. Per germline, CDR1 SEHNR and CDR2 FQNEAQ (reference sequence). The CDR3: CASSLDRVDYEQYF. CDR3 DNA: TGTGCCAGCAGCTTAGACAGGGTGGACTACGAGCAGTACTTC. Combining the CDR3 with reference TRBV7-9 and TRBJ2-7 gives the whole variable domain DTGVSQNPRHKITKRGQNVTFRCDPISEHNRLYWYRQTLGQGPEFLTYFQNEAQLEKSRLLSDRFSAERPKGSFSTLEIQRTEQGDSAMYLCASSLDRVDYEQYFGPGTRLTVT.

The chain combines TRBV6-5 with TRBJ2-3, with a weak D call TRBD1 (6 bases). V dropped 2 bases and J dropped 3 bases, with 9 bases sitting between them. This CDR3 is built from 14 residues. In germline, CDR1 is MNHEY, CDR2 SVGAGI. In DNA, the CDR3 is TGTGCCAGCAGTTACGTGACAGGAACAGATACGCAGTATTTT. Encoded protein: CASSYVTGTDTQYF.

The V call is TRBV28, the J call TRBJ1-2; 11 bases match TRBD1. The CDR3 has 15 amino acids. The germline CDR1 and CDR2 sequences are MDHEN and SYDVKM. V gave up 6 bases and J gave up 4 bases; unmatched junction bases: 7. The CDR3 here is CASSPTGTGGYGYTF. CDR3 nucleotide sequence: TGTGCCAGCAGCCCGACCGGGACAGGGGGCTATGGCTACACCTTC.

The rearrangement links TRBV5-6 to TRBJ2-7, with D unclear. The germline CDR1 and CDR2 sequences are SGHDT and YYEEEE. This CDR3 region has 12 residues. The germline V and J ends were trimmed by 1 base and 4 bases, with 6 bases remaining between them. The CDR3 DNA is TGTGCCAGCAGCTTGTCAGAATACGAGCAGTACTTC. Protein product: CASSLSEYEQYF.

V is TRBV11-2 and J is TRBJ2-7; tentative D call: TRBD1 (5 bases). The germline V gene encodes CDR1 SGHAT and CDR2 FQNNGV. Between the trimmed V and J ends, which lost 2 bases and 0 bases, there was a span of 11 bases. The CDR3 covers 15 residues. This CDR3 reads CASSLMEQVSYEQYF. The CDR3 DNA reads TGTGCCAGCAGCTTAATGGAACAGGTCTCCTACGAGCAGTACTTC. Together with reference TRBV11-2 and TRBJ2-7, the CDR3 gives the full variable domain: EAGVAQSPRYKIIEKRQSVAFWCNPISGHATLYWYQQILGQGPKLLIQFQNNGVVDDSQLPKDRFSAERLKGVDSTLKIQPAKLEDSAVYLCASSLMEQVSYEQYFGPGTRLTVT.

The genes are TRBV7-6 and TRBJ2-1; 7 bases align to TRBD2. The ends lost 2 bases at V and 4 bases at J; junction bases unmatched: 2. The CDR3 runs 14 residues. Germline-derived CDR1 and CDR2 are SGHVS and FNYEAQ. CDR3 region: CASSLSGEYNEQFF. For the CDR3, the DNA is TGTGCCAGCAGCTTAAGCGGGGAGTACAATGAGCAGTTCTTC.

CDR3 in amino acids: CASSSSAFPGSSEQFF. The CDR3 coding sequence is TGTGCCAGCAGCTCTTCAGCATTCCCAGGGTCTTCGGAGCAGTTCTTC. V gene TRBV7-9 combines with J gene TRBJ2-1; tentatively, D is TRBD1 (5 bases). The germline CDR1 and CDR2 sequences are SEHNR and FQNEAQ (reference sequence). The CDR3 extends over 16 amino acids. The V end lost 4 bases, the J end lost 10 bases, and 23 bases lay between the germline ends.

The rearrangement joins TRBV6-1 to TRBJ1-3; D not certain. Trimming removed 5 bases at V and 0 bases at J, with 8 bases between. Germline V gene sequence: CDR1 MNHNS, CDR2 SASEGT. The CDR3 runs 14 residues. CDR3 protein: CASSSSFSGNTIYF. The CDR3 DNA reads TGTGCCAGCAGTTCTTCCTTCTCTGGAAACACCATATATTTT.

This clone was seen a handful of times. This sample also contains other DNA sequences that code for the same CDR3. The rearrangement links TRBV19 to TRBJ2-7; 7 nucleotides line up with TRBD1. With 4 bases clipped from V and 0 bases from J, the junction kept 6 bases outside the gene matches. The germline CDR1 and CDR2 sequences are LNHDA and SQIVND (reference sequence). This CDR3 has 15 amino acids. CDR3 region: CASSNRGRSSYEQYF. CDR3 coding DNA: TGTGCCAGTAGTAACAGGGGCCGTAGCTCCTACGAGCAGTACTTC.

This sequence joins TRBV2 and TRBJ2-7; possible D gene TRBD1, 5 bases. The ends were cut back, 4 bases at V and 3 bases at J, with 7 bases in the middle. Germline lookup yields CDR1 SNHLY and CDR2 FYNNEI. This CDR3 has 12 residues. CDR3 region: CASSGTGYEQYF. CDR3 DNA sequence: TGTGCCAGCAGTGGTACAGGCTACGAGCAGTACTTC.

The chain has TRBV19 and TRBJ1-5; no clear D. Germline lookup yields CDR1 LNHDA and CDR2 SQIVND (reference sequence). This CDR3 is 15 amino acids long. Trimming took 6 bases from V and 0 from J, leaving 12 bases between them. The CDR3 DNA sequence: TGTGCCAGTAGCCGGGGAACTTTTAGCAATCAGCCCCAGCATTTT. Its translation is CASSRGTFSNQPQHF.

This clone was counted a few times. This chain links TRBV6-5 with TRBJ2-5; 12 bases align to TRBD2. This CDR3 has 15 amino acids. Germline V gene sequence: CDR1 MNHEY, CDR2 SVGAGI. Trimming at V came to 6 bases and at J to 2 bases, leaving 4 bases not matched to a gene. CDR3 loop: CASSKLAGGQETQYF. CDR3 DNA: TGTGCCAGCAGCAAGCTAGCGGGGGGGCAAGAGACCCAGTACTTC.

This chain joins TRBV30 and TRBJ1-2; TRBD1 matches 7 bases. The V and J ends lost 0 bases and 4 bases, in that order; junction bases with no gene match: 5. CDR1 is GTSNPN, CDR2 SVGIG, per germline (reference sequence). The CDR3 spans 14 residues. The CDR3 loop reads CAWSVWTGTYGYTF. The CDR3 DNA sequence: TGTGCCTGGAGTGTGTGGACAGGCACCTATGGCTACACCTTC. Drawing the rest from reference TRBV30 and TRBJ1-2, the complete variable domain is SQTIHQWPATLVQPVGSPLSLECTVEGTSNPNLYWYRQAAGRGLQLLFYSVGIGQISSEVPQNLSASRPQDRQFILSSKKLLLSDSGFYLCAWSVWTGTYGYTFGSGTRLTVV.

The genes are TRBV19 and TRBJ2-1; TRBD1 is a possible D gene (5 bases). This CDR3 has 12 amino acids. Trimming shortened V by 6 bases and J by 4 bases, and 7 bases separated the two germline ends. CDR1 is LNHDA, CDR2 SQIVND, per germline (reference sequence). CDR3: CASSRQYNEQFF. CDR3 bases: TGTGCCAGTAGCAGACAGTACAATGAGCAGTTCTTC.

This chain's CDR3 is CASSTNRGTTEAFF. The CDR3 DNA reads as TGTGCCAGCTCAACCAACAGGGGAACCACTGAAGCTTTCTTT. The gene calls are TRBV18 and TRBJ1-1, with TRBD1 identical over 7 bases. Trimming took 5 bases from V and 4 from J; bases not matched to a gene: 7. The CDR3 consists of 14 residues. The V gene's germline CDR1 is KGHSH and CDR2 LQKENI.

The gene calls are TRBV21-1 and TRBJ2-1; the table gives TRBD1 as D, unverified against the DNA. TRBV21-1 is recorded as a pseudogene. The CDR3 runs 16 residues. CDR3 DNA: TGTGCCAGCAGCAAAGTGTGTGTTAAGGGGGCGTCTGAGCAGTTCTTC. Translated, it gives CASSKVCVKGASEQFF.

This chain joins TRBV19 and TRBJ1-1; TRBD1 might be the D (6 bases). Germline V gene sequence: CDR1 LNHDA, CDR2 SQIVND (reference sequence). The V end was cut by 7 bases, the J end by 1 base, with 16 bases between. The CDR3 is 15 amino acids. The DNA for the CDR3 is TGTGCCAGTAACCCTTTCCAGGGGAGGAACACTGAAGCTTTCTTT. It is translated as CASNPFQGRNTEAFF.

The V gene is TRBV19, the J gene TRBJ1-5; weak D call: TRBD1 (6 bases). The CDR3 has 14 amino acids. CDR1 is LNHDA, CDR2 SQIVND, per germline (reference sequence). V was trimmed by 5 bases and J by 6 bases, leaving 14 bases between them. The CDR3 loop reads CASSGGGASQPQHF. CDR3 in DNA: TGTGCCAGTAGTGGGGGGGGCGCGTCTCAGCCCCAGCATTTT.

This chain links TRBV6-6 with TRBJ1-2; TRBD1 matches 7 bases. The CDR3 has 13 residues. Trimming removed 6 bases from V and 5 bases from J; junction bases left unmatched: 6. Germline CDR1 reads MNHNY; CDR2 reads SVGAGI (reference sequence). The CDR3 here is CASSDRVAYGYTF. CDR3 bases: TGTGCCAGCAGCGACAGGGTAGCATATGGCTACACCTTC.

The chain links TRBV18 to TRBJ2-1; possible D gene TRBD2, 6 bases. V was cut by 3 bases and J by 5 bases, with 14 bases left in between. Germline V gene lookup returns CDR1 KGHSH and CDR2 LQKENI. The CDR3 spans 15 residues. Here the CDR3 reads CASSPEGILHNEQFF. CDR3 nucleotides: TGTGCCAGCTCACCGGAGGGGATATTGCACAATGAGCAGTTCTTC.